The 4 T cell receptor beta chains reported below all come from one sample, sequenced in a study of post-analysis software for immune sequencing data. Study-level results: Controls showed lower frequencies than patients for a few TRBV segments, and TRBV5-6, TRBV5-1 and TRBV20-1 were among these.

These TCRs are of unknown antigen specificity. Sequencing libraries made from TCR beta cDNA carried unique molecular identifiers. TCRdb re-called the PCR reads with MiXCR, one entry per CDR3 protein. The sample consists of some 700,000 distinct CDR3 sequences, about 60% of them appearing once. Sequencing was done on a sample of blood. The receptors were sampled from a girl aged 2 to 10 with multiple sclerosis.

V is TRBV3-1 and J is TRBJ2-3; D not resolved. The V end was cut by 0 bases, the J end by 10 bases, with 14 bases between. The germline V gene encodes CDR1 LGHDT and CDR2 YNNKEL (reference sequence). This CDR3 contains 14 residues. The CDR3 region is CASSQDRSPVAQYF. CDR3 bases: TGTGCCAGCAGCCAAGATCGCAGTCCCGTCGCGCAGTATTTT.

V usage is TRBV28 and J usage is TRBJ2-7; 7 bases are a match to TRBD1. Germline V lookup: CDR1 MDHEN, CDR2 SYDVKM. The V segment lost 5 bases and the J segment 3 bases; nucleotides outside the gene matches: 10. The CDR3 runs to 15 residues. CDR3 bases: TGTGCCAGCAGTCCCATCACAGGGGCGAGCTACGAGCAGTACTTC. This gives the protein CASSPITGASYEQYF.

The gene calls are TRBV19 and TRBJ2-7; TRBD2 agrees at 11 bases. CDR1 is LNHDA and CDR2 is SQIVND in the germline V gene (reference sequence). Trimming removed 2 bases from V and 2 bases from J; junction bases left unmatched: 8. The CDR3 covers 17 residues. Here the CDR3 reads CASSISMGLAEPYEQYF. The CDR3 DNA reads TGTGCCAGTAGTATATCTATGGGACTAGCGGAGCCCTACGAGCAGTACTTC.

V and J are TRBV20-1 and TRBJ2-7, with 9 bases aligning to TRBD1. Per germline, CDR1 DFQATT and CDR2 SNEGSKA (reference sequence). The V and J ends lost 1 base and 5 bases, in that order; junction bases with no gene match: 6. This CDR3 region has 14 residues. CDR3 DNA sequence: TGCAGTGCTAGAGGTGAACAGGGGGCAAACGAGCAGTACTTC. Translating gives CSARGEQGANEQYF.